Shown below are 31 T cell receptor beta chains from a single sample sequenced in a study of blood T cell repertoires in COVID-19. This table comes from immunoSEQ multiplex PCR, and its TCRdb copy is limited to in-frame clones, with some not included. The data show hundreds of thousands of clones, 65% to 90% seen once. The source material was PBMCs or T cells enriched from blood (not recorded which). The origin of the receptors is a man aged 25-45 years who had recovered from COVID-19.

The chain uses TRBV7-2 and TRBJ2-3; D possibly corresponds to TRBD2 (6 bases). Trimming took 0 bases from V and 5 from J, leaving 12 bases between them. This CDR3 spans 15 amino acids. CDR1 and CDR2 from the germline V gene are SGHTA and FQGNSA. The CDR3 region is CASSLAGGAGDTQYF. In nucleotides, the CDR3 is TGTGCCAGCAGCTTAGCTGGCGGGGCTGGAGATACGCAGTATTTT.

The chain recombines TRBV19 with TRBJ2-1, with 13 bases matching TRBD2. The CDR3 contains 15 residues. Germline assignment: CDR1 LNHDA and CDR2 SQIVND (reference sequence). The trim removed 0 bases at V and 13 bases at J, leaving 6 bases unmatched. CDR3 coding DNA: TGTGCCAGTAGTATAGATACTAGCGGGGGGGCCAATCAGTTCTTC. It encodes CASSIDTSGGANQFF.

This sequence joins TRBV5-4 and TRBJ2-7; D may be TRBD2 (5 bases). This CDR3 spans 14 amino acids. Germline assignment: CDR1 SGHNT and CDR2 YYREEE (reference sequence). V lost 2 bases and J lost 3, with 12 bases in between. The CDR3 bases are TGTGCCAGCAGCTTACGACTGGGAGACTACGAGCAGTACTTC. This translates into CASSLRLGDYEQYF.

The V and J genes are TRBV28 and TRBJ1-2; D is unresolved. The CDR3 loop spans 14 amino acids. Trimming removed 6 bases at V and 4 bases at J, with 15 bases between. CDR1 is MDHEN and CDR2 is SYDVKM in the germline V gene. The CDR3 loop reads CASRSIQKFYGYTF. Written as DNA, the CDR3 is TGTGCCAGCAGGTCAATACAGAAATTCTATGGCTACACCTTC.

The V gene is TRBV2, the J gene TRBJ1-6, with D possibly TRBD1 on 5 matching bases. The length of the CDR3 is 16 residues. Germline V lookup: CDR1 SNHLY, CDR2 FYNNEI. V was shortened by 5 bases and J by 2 bases, with 13 bases between the two germline ends. The CDR3: CASSQGDYPYNSPLHF. Here the CDR3 DNA reads TGTGCCAGCAGTCAGGGCGATTACCCCTATAATTCACCCCTCCACTTT.

There are a few counts of this clone. The sample holds other DNA sequences that translate to the same CDR3. This chain links TRBV5-1 with TRBJ1-1; TRBD1 matches 8 bases. Trimming removed 1 base from V and 5 bases from J; junction bases left unmatched: 4. Germline lookup yields CDR1 SGHRS and CDR2 YFSETQ. This CDR3 region has 14 residues. The CDR3 is CASSLSGGHTEAFF. The CDR3 DNA is TGCGCCAGCAGCTTGTCAGGGGGCCATACTGAAGCTTTCTTT.

The rearrangement uses TRBV5-6 and TRBJ1-3; D is uncertain. Germline V gene sequence: CDR1 SGHDT, CDR2 YYEEEE. V was clipped by 3 bases and J by 3 bases, with 13 bases between them. This CDR3 has 15 residues. In DNA form, the CDR3 reads TGTGCCAGCAGCTCGGGTCCCCTATATGGAAACACCATATATTTT. Residues: CASSSGPLYGNTIYF.

The chain couples TRBV11-2 to TRBJ1-6, with TRBD1 matching over 10 bases. CDR3 length: 15 residues. V lost 5 bases, J lost 9 bases, and 7 bases stayed unmatched. CDR1 is SGHAT, CDR2 FQNNGV, per germline. CDR3: CASSQPGQGISPLHF. The CDR3 DNA reads TGTGCCAGCAGCCAACCGGGACAGGGGATTTCACCCCTCCACTTT.

The V gene is TRBV18, the J gene TRBJ1-1; tentative D call: TRBD1 (6 bases). The CDR3 loop spans 15 amino acids. Trimming removed 1 base from V and 2 bases from J, with 11 bases in between. In germline, CDR1 is KGHSH, CDR2 LQKENI. CDR3 coding DNA: TGTGCCAGCTCACCACTCGGGGGGCGAAACACTGAAGCTTTCTTT. It is translated as CASSPLGGRNTEAFF.

The genes are TRBV20-1 and TRBJ2-3, with 11 bases fitting TRBD2. Germline CDR1 reads DFQATT; CDR2 reads SNEGSKA (reference sequence). This CDR3 spans 15 amino acids. V lost 3 bases to trimming and J lost 3 bases; unmatched junction nucleotides: 5. For the CDR3, the DNA is TGCAGTGCTAGTCCGCCTAGCGGGAGGACAGATACGCAGTATTTT. Translated: CSASPPSGRTDTQYF.

The chain carries TRBV5-1 and TRBJ2-5; perhaps TRBD1 as D (5 bases). The CDR3 consists of 14 residues. Germline CDR1 and CDR2: SGHRS and YFSETQ. The ends were cut back, 0 bases at V and 1 base at J, with 7 bases in the middle. This CDR3 reads CASSLATAQETQYF. CDR3 bases: TGCGCCAGCAGCTTGGCGACAGCCCAAGAGACCCAGTACTTC.

The chain is built from TRBV2 and TRBJ2-7; 10 bases match TRBD2. Germline values: CDR1 SNHLY, CDR2 FYNNEI. The CDR3 runs to 16 residues. Trimming took 7 bases from V and 4 from J; bases not matched to a gene: 13. The CDR3 DNA follows: TGTGCCAGCATGATAGCGGGGGGATTCCTTAGTTACGAGCAGTACTTC. It encodes CASMIAGGFLSYEQYF.

The chain combines TRBV5-5 with TRBJ2-7; 7 bases are shared with TRBD1. The CDR3 consists of 13 residues. The germline CDR1 and CDR2 sequences are SGHKS and YYEKEE (reference sequence). V lost 5 bases and J lost 2; bases outside the gene matches: 4. DNA for the CDR3: TGTGCCAGCAGAGACAGGGCGGCCTACGAGCAGTACTTC. Its protein is CASRDRAAYEQYF.

The rearrangement uses TRBV15 and TRBJ2-1, with D perhaps matching TRBD2 (6 bases). The V and J ends lost 0 bases and 5 bases respectively, with 23 bases between them. The CDR3 covers 19 residues. In germline, CDR1 is LNHNV, CDR2 YYDKDF (reference sequence). CDR3 sequence reads: CATSRDQERAPRIDNEQFF. CDR3 DNA: TGTGCCACCAGCAGAGATCAGGAGCGGGCTCCACGGATCGACAATGAGCAGTTCTTC.

J is TRBJ2-1 and V is TRBV5-1, with 14 bases aligning to TRBD2. The CDR3 length is 17 residues. CDR1 is SGHRS and CDR2 is YFSETQ in the germline V gene. The trim removed 0 bases at V and 6 bases at J, leaving 5 bases unmatched. The chain's CDR3 is CASSLGLAGGPGNEQFF. The CDR3 nucleotides are TGCGCCAGCAGCTTGGGACTAGCGGGAGGGCCAGGCAATGAGCAGTTCTTC.

This chain links TRBV30 with TRBJ2-2; 7 bases line up with TRBD2. The ends lost 5 bases at V and 5 bases at J; junction bases unmatched: 5. Per the germline V gene, CDR1 is GTSNPN and CDR2 is SVGIG (reference sequence). CDR3 length equals 13 residues. CDR3 nucleotide sequence: TGTGCCTGGCCCCCGCGGGGGACCGGGGAGCTGTTTTTT. Amino acid sequence: CAWPPRGTGELFF.

This chain's CDR3 is CASSLRAGDEKLFF. The CDR3 coding sequence is TGTGCCAGCAGCTTACGGGCAGGGGATGAAAAACTGTTTTTT. The V and J genes are TRBV7-2 and TRBJ1-4; tentatively, D is TRBD1 (6 bases). V was pared by 2 bases and J by 6 bases, with 10 bases between. CDR1 is SGHTA, CDR2 FQGNSA, per germline. This CDR3 has 14 residues.

V gene TRBV24-1 combines with J gene TRBJ1-1; D is unclear. V lost 7 bases and J 1 base, leaving 9 bases between the germline ends. CDR3 length equals 13 residues. Germline CDR1 is KGHDR and CDR2 is SFDVKD. CDR3 amino acids: CATRARGNTEAFF. The CDR3 nucleotides are TGTGCCACCAGGGCTCGGGGGAACACTGAAGCTTTCTTT.

J is TRBJ2-1 and V is TRBV4-1, with D tentatively TRBD2 (6 bases). Trimming stripped 1 base from V and 2 bases from J, with 12 bases between. This CDR3 has 16 residues. Germline CDR1 is MGHRA and CDR2 is YSYEKL. The CDR3 protein is CASSQAWRGPYNEQFF. CDR3 nucleotide sequence: TGCGCCAGCAGCCAAGCGTGGAGGGGACCCTACAATGAGCAGTTCTTC.

CDR3 DNA: TGTGCCAGCAGCCAAACCTGGCTGGGAGGTGGGCCCCAGCATTTT. Translated, it gives CASSQTWLGGGPQHF. This chain connects TRBV7-6 to TRBJ1-5; no clear D. Trimming shortened V by 5 bases and J by 9 bases, and 20 bases separated the two germline ends. The germline V gene has CDR1 SGHVS and CDR2 FNYEAQ. The CDR3 is made up of 15 amino acids.

The rearrangement joins TRBV23-1 to TRBJ1-2, with TRBD1 matching over 9 bases. TRBV23-1 carries the ORF label, with uncertain function. This CDR3 spans 14 amino acids. V dropped 5 bases and J dropped 2; count of bases not matched to a gene: 3. The CDR3 DNA is TGCGCCAGCAGTGAAGGGACAGGGAACTATGGCTACACCTTC. This codes for CASSEGTGNYGYTF.

The rearrangement links TRBV28 to TRBJ2-4, with 7 bases that match TRBD1. This CDR3 has 16 residues. CDR1 and CDR2 from the germline V gene are MDHEN and SYDVKM. After removal of 4 bases from V and 1 base from J, the junction contained 7 bases not matched to a gene. The CDR3 reads CASSSTGTVAKNIQYF. The CDR3 nucleotides read TGTGCCAGCAGTTCCACCGGGACAGTCGCCAAAAACATTCAGTACTTC. Full variable domain (missing parts from reference TRBV28 and TRBJ2-4): DVKVTQSSRYLVKRTGEKVFLECVQDMDHENMFWYRQDPGLGLRLIYFSYDVKMKEKGDIPEGYSVSREKKERFSLILESASTNQTSMYLCASSSTGTVAKNIQYFGAGTRLSVL.

The rearrangement links TRBV11-3 to TRBJ2-2; 8 nucleotides line up with TRBD2. Germline V gene sequence: CDR1 SGHNT, CDR2 YENEEA. This CDR3 has 19 residues. The V gene end was trimmed by 1 base and the J gene end by 5 bases; junction bases not matched to a gene: 15. The CDR3: CASSLGIAGLPRTTGELFF. The CDR3 nucleotides read TGTGCCAGCAGCTTAGGGATAGCGGGACTCCCAAGAACAACCGGGGAGCTGTTTTTT.

The V gene is TRBV2, the J gene TRBJ2-5, with D uncertain. Germline CDR1 SNHLY, CDR2 FYNNEI. The CDR3 sequence is 13 residues long. V lost 10 bases, J lost 1 base, and 13 bases lay in between. CDR3 sequence (DNA): TGTGCCACTTCGAGCGAGTTCCAAGAGACCCAGTACTTC. It yields the protein CATSSEFQETQYF.

V is TRBV11-3 and J is TRBJ2-3, with TRBD2 as a possible D gene (6 bases). The CDR3 has 15 residues. The germline V gene encodes CDR1 SGHNT and CDR2 YENEEA. V was pared by 2 bases and J by 8 bases, with 17 bases between. DNA for the CDR3: TGTGCCAGCAGCTTAAACGGGAGAGGGAGAGGTACGCAGTATTTT. It encodes CASSLNGRGRGTQYF.

The chain is built from TRBV19 and TRBJ2-1, with 12 bases aligning to TRBD2. V was pared by 7 bases and J by 5 bases, with 6 bases of the junction left unmatched. The CDR3 is made up of 15 amino acids. Germline V gives CDR1 LNHDA, CDR2 SQIVND (reference sequence). This CDR3 reads CASIPSGRAHNEQFF. The CDR3 nucleotides read TGTGCCAGTATTCCTAGCGGGAGGGCCCACAATGAGCAGTTCTTC.

The V and J genes are TRBV5-6 and TRBJ1-2; a weak D match, TRBD1 (5 bases). CDR3 length: 15 residues. The germline V and J ends were trimmed by 4 bases and 4 bases, with 17 bases remaining between them. Germline V lookup: CDR1 SGHDT, CDR2 YYEEEE. The CDR3: CASSTDSKGIYGYTF. CDR3 coding DNA: TGTGCCAGCAGCACCGACAGCAAGGGAATCTATGGCTACACCTTC.

This clone was found once. The V gene is TRBV29-1, the J gene TRBJ1-1; 9 nucleotides agree with TRBD1. Germline V lookup: CDR1 SQVTM, CDR2 ANQGSEA. The CDR3 loop spans 19 amino acids. V gave up 0 bases and J gave up 1 base; unmatched junction bases: 15. CDR3 protein: CSVEDWGQGEVGRNTEAFF. The CDR3 DNA sequence: TGCAGCGTTGAAGATTGGGGACAGGGAGAGGTCGGTAGGAACACTGAAGCTTTCTTT. The variable domain in full, completed from reference TRBV29-1 and TRBJ1-1, reads SAVISQKPSRDICQRGTSLTIQCQVDSQVTMMFWYRQQPGQSLTLIATANQGSEATYESGFVIDKFPISRPNLTFSTLTVSNMSPEDSSIYLCSVEDWGQGEVGRNTEAFFGQGTRLTVV.

This chain joins TRBV4-1 and TRBJ1-3; tentatively, D is TRBD1 (6 bases). V lost 3 bases and J lost 3, with 9 bases in between. Germline V gives CDR1 MGHRA, CDR2 YSYEKL. CDR3 length equals 14 residues. The CDR3 nucleotides are TGCGCCAGCAGCCATGGGGGCGATGGAAACACCATATATTTT. It codes for CASSHGGDGNTIYF.

This clone was picked up a small number of times. J is TRBJ1-6 and V is TRBV19; 7 bases map to TRBD1. Germline assignment: CDR1 LNHDA and CDR2 SQIVND (reference sequence). The junction had 12 bases not matched to a gene; V was cut back by 5 bases and J by 8 bases. The CDR3 is 16 residues long. CDR3 in amino acids: CASSLSNNRGDSPLHF. The DNA for the CDR3 is TGTGCCAGTAGTTTGTCAAATAACAGGGGTGATTCACCCCTCCACTTT.

J is TRBJ1-1 and V is TRBV7-6, with D possibly being TRBD1 (5 bases). This CDR3 is 15 amino acids long. V gave up 1 base and J gave up 4 bases, with 13 bases separating them. Per the germline V gene, CDR1 is SGHVS and CDR2 is FNYEAQ. CDR3 in amino acids: CASSLVRGLGTEAFF. DNA of the CDR3: TGTGCCAGCAGCTTAGTAAGGGGCCTCGGCACTGAAGCTTTCTTT.